This TCR beta chain was retrieved from a study of OX40 agonist ivuxolimab in advanced cancers. Overall study context: As their treatment, patients were administered ivuxolimab, an agonistic anti-OX40 (CD134) antibody. Patients undergoing dose escalation presented with hepatocellular carcinoma, melanoma, renal cell or head and neck cancer.

Assay used: immunoSEQ multiplex PCR; TCRdb lists only in-frame clones, some missing. Here the sample spans fewer than 65,000 clones, roughly nine tenths being singletons. V was trimmed by 0 bases and J by 5 bases, leaving 4 bases between them. The germline CDR1 and CDR2 sequences are LNHNV and YYDKDF (reference sequence). The CDR3 length is 12 residues. The starting material was CD4+ or CD8+ T cells sorted from blood, obtained in a trial of the OX40 agonist ivuxolimab. The source of this sequence is an adult with an advanced solid tumor such as melanoma, head and neck, liver or kidney cancer. This chain uses TRBV15 with TRBJ1-1; D is unclear. The CDR3 protein is CATSRDTTEAFF. The DNA of the CDR3 is TGTGCCACCAGCAGAGATACTACTGAAGCTTTCTTT. The complete variable domain, with remaining parts taken from reference TRBV15 and TRBJ1-1, reads DAMVIQNPRYQVTQFGKPVTLSCSQTLNHNVMYWYQQKSSQAPKLLFHYYDKDFNNEADTPDNFQSRRPNTSFCFLDIRSPGLGDTAMYLCATSRDTTEAFFGQGTRLTVV.